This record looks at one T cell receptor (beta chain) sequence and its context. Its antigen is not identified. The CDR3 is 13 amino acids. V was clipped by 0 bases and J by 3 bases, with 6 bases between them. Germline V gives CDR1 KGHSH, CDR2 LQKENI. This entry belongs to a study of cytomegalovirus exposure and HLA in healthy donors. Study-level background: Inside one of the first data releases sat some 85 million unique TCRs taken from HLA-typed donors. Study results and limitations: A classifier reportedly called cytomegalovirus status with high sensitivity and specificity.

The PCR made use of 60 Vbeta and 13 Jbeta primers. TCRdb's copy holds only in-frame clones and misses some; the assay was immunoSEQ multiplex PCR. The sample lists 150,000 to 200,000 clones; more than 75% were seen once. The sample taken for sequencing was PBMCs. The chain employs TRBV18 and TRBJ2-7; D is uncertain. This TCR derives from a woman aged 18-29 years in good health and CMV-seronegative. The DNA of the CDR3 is TGTGCCAGCTCACCACCGGCTTTCTACGAGCAGTACTTC. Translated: CASSPPAFYEQYF. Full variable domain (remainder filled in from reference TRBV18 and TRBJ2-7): NAGVMQNPRHLVRRRGQEARLRCSPMKGHSHVYWYRQLPEEGLKFMVYLQKENIIDESGMPKERFSAEFPKEGPSILRIQQVVRGDSAAYFCASSPPAFYEQYFGPGTRLTVT.